The next 32 T cell receptor beta chains were all read from a single sample in a study of cytomegalovirus exposure and HLA in healthy donors. Clones were sequenced by immunoSEQ multiplex PCR, and TCRdb holds only the in-frame ones, with some missing. The profile shows roughly 95,000 clones, 85% of them singletons. The sequenced sample consisted of PBMCs. These TCRs come from a man younger than 30 in good health and CMV-seropositive.

The chain employs TRBV5-5 and TRBJ2-5; possible D gene TRBD1, 5 bases. From germline, CDR1 is SGHKS and CDR2 YYEKEE (reference sequence). V shed 1 base and J shed 3 bases, with 7 bases lying between them. The CDR3 has 13 residues. CDR3 sequence: CASSLTREETQYF. The CDR3 region has the DNA TGTGCCAGCAGCTTGACCAGGGAAGAGACCCAGTACTTC. The full variable domain, its missing parts supplied by reference TRBV5-5 and TRBJ2-5, is DAGVTQSPTHLIKTRGQQVTLRCSPISGHKSVSWYQQVLGQGPQFIFQYYEKEERGRGNFPDRFSARQFPNYSSELNVNALLLGDSALYLCASSLTREETQYFGPGTRLLVL.

J is TRBJ2-3 and V is TRBV7-3; TRBD1 matches 7 bases. The CDR3 has 15 residues. V trimming: 1 base; J trimming: 1 base; junction bases outside the gene matches: 2. Germline loops: CDR1 SGHTA, CDR2 FQGTGA. The CDR3 nucleotides read TGTGCCAGCAGCTTAAGAGGGACAGGCACAGATACGCAGTATTTT. Protein sequence: CASSLRGTGTDTQYF.

This rearrangement joins TRBV5-8 to TRBJ1-5; TRBD1 matches 7 bases. The CDR3 totals 14 residues. The V segment lost 4 bases and the J segment 7 bases; nucleotides outside the gene matches: 8. The germline V gene encodes CDR1 SGHTS and CDR2 YDEGEE. The CDR3 here is CASSPGTVGQPQHF. The CDR3, as DNA: TGTGCCAGCAGCCCTGGGACAGTCGGACAGCCCCAGCATTTT.

The chain is built from TRBV4-1 and TRBJ2-1, with TRBD2 as a possible D gene (6 bases). Germline CDR1 and CDR2: MGHRA and YSYEKL. V gave up 0 bases and J gave up 3 bases, with 15 bases separating them. The CDR3 totals 17 residues. The CDR3 region has the DNA TGCGCCAGCAGCCAAGATGAGTGGAGGGGAAACTACAATGAGCAGTTCTTC. It codes for CASSQDEWRGNYNEQFF.

The chain combines TRBV2 with TRBJ2-2, with D perhaps TRBD1 (5 bases). The CDR3 has 14 amino acids. Germline V gives CDR1 SNHLY, CDR2 FYNNEI. V was trimmed by 10 bases and J by 2 bases, leaving 14 bases between them. The CDR3 coding sequence is TGTGCCACCCAACAGGCCATTAACACCGGGGAGCTGTTTTTT. It is translated as CATQQAINTGELFF.

This sequence joins TRBV13 and TRBJ2-3, with 9 bases fitting TRBD1. This CDR3 has 14 residues. Trimming removed 5 bases from V and 4 bases from J; junction bases left unmatched: 4. The germline V gene encodes CDR1 PRHDT and CDR2 FYEKMQ (reference sequence). The CDR3 DNA is TGTGCCAGCAGCCAAGGGACAGGGCCAGATACGCAGTATTTT. The encoded protein is CASSQGTGPDTQYF.

The rearrangement links TRBV5-6 to TRBJ2-5; D gene ambiguous. The DNA matches TRBJ2-7 better at its end, which makes the J call doubtful. The CDR3 has 12 residues. CDR1 and CDR2 (germline): SGHDT, YYEEEE. The DNA for the CDR3 is TGTGCCAGCAGCTGGTCCCGATACGAGCAGTACTTC. It encodes CASSWSRYEQYF.

The V and J genes are TRBV6-1 and TRBJ2-5; the match to TRBD1 covers 8 bases. V lost 6 bases and J lost 5; bases outside the gene matches: 5. Germline CDR1 is MNHNS and CDR2 is SASEGT. This CDR3 is built from 13 residues. The CDR3 region is CASSVDRGETQYF. DNA for the CDR3: TGTGCCAGCAGCGTAGACAGGGGCGAGACCCAGTACTTC.

This clone was detected only once. The chain has TRBV19 and TRBJ2-1, with 8 bases aligning to TRBD1. The V gene end was trimmed by 7 bases and the J gene end by 2 bases; junction bases not matched to a gene: 7. CDR3 size: 15 residues. Germline V lookup: CDR1 LNHDA, CDR2 SQIVND (reference sequence). The CDR3, as DNA: TGTGCCAGTACCCCGGACAGGGCGGCCTACAATGAGCAGTTCTTC. It encodes CASTPDRAAYNEQFF.

CDR3 sequence reads: CASSYSRGHEQFF. Written as DNA, the CDR3 is TGTGCCAGCAGTTACTCACGGGGTCATGAGCAGTTCTTC. This chain connects TRBV6-5 to TRBJ2-1; perhaps TRBD2 as D (5 bases). Germline V gene lookup returns CDR1 MNHEY and CDR2 SVGAGI. This CDR3 has 13 residues. V lost 0 bases, J lost 8 bases, and 8 bases lay in between.

The V gene is TRBV29-1, the J gene TRBJ2-6; D is possibly TRBD1 (6 bases). The V and J ends lost 5 bases and 0 bases respectively, with 11 bases between them. The CDR3 covers 15 residues. The germline CDR1 and CDR2 sequences are SQVTM and ANQGSEA. DNA of the CDR3: TGCAGCGTTCCGGGACACCCCTCTGGGGCCAACGTCCTGACTTTC. Its protein product is CSVPGHPSGANVLTF. The entire variable domain, with the rest obtained from reference TRBV29-1 and TRBJ2-6, is as follows: SAVISQKPSRDICQRGTSLTIQCQVDSQVTMMFWYRQQPGQSLTLIATANQGSEATYESGFVIDKFPISRPNLTFSTLTVSNMSPEDSSIYLCSVPGHPSGANVLTFGAGSRLTVL.

The CDR3 nucleotides are TGCGCCAGCAGCCATACGGTGTTGCCCTACGAGCAGTACTTC. Protein product: CASSHTVLPYEQYF. The chain recombines TRBV4-1 with TRBJ2-7, with unresolved D. The CDR3 has 14 amino acids. V was cut by 3 bases and J by 2 bases, with 11 bases left in between. The germline V gene encodes CDR1 MGHRA and CDR2 YSYEKL.

The chain recombines TRBV7-9 with TRBJ1-1; 8 nucleotides match TRBD1. The CDR3 sequence is 14 residues long. V lost 0 bases to trimming and J lost 5 bases; unmatched junction nucleotides: 2. The germline V gene encodes CDR1 SEHNR and CDR2 FQNEAQ (reference sequence). Written as DNA, the CDR3 is TGTGCCAGCAGCTTAGCACGGGACAGGACTGAAGCTTTCTTT. Translation: CASSLARDRTEAFF.

This chain joins TRBV30 and TRBJ2-1; 7 nucleotides line up with TRBD2. The CDR3 is 11 amino acids. The ends lost 7 bases at V and 9 bases at J; junction bases unmatched: 6. Germline assignment: CDR1 GTSNPN and CDR2 SVGIG (reference sequence). The CDR3 here is CASGLVSEQFF. Here the CDR3 DNA reads TGTGCCTCCGGACTAGTGAGTGAGCAGTTCTTC.

The chain joins TRBV19 to TRBJ1-5; 10 positions agree with TRBD1. V trimming: 3 bases; J trimming: 7 bases; junction bases outside the gene matches: 3. Germline CDR1 reads LNHDA; CDR2 reads SQIVND (reference sequence). The CDR3 has 14 residues. The CDR3 DNA reads as TGTGCCAGTAGTATCAGGACAGGGGGACAGCCCCAGCATTTT. It translates to CASSIRTGGQPQHF. Supplemented by reference TRBV19 and TRBJ1-5, the full variable domain reads DGGITQSPKYLFRKEGQNVTLSCEQNLNHDAMYWYRQDPGQGLRLIYYSQIVNDFQKGDIAEGYSVSREKKESFPLTVTSAQKNPTAFYLCASSIRTGGQPQHFGDGTRLSIL.

The V gene is TRBV4-2, the J gene TRBJ2-7; the D is unclear. There are 16 residues in the CDR3. V dropped 5 bases and J dropped 1 base, with 18 bases sitting between them. Germline loops: CDR1 LGHNA, CDR2 YNFKEQ. The CDR3 region has the DNA TGTGCCAGCAGCTCCCCGGTCGATTCCATTTCCTACGAGCAGTACTTC. Protein product: CASSSPVDSISYEQYF.

The J gene is TRBJ2-5, the V gene TRBV7-9; 13 positions agree with TRBD2. The CDR3 is 17 amino acids. CDR1 and CDR2 from the germline V gene are SEHNR and FQNEAQ (reference sequence). Germline trimming cut 3 bases from V and 4 bases from J; bases unmatched to any gene: 8. CDR3 DNA sequence: TGTGCCAGCAGCTTTGCACTAGCGGGAGGGCCGGGAGAGACCCAGTACTTC. Its protein product is CASSFALAGGPGETQYF.

This clone was found a few times. The genes are TRBV19 and TRBJ1-5, with 10 bases fitting TRBD1. The CDR3 is 15 amino acids. Trimming removed 3 bases from V and 6 bases from J; junction bases left unmatched: 5. The germline V gene encodes CDR1 LNHDA and CDR2 SQIVND (reference sequence). The CDR3 nucleotides read TGTGCCAGTAGTATCTTGGGACAGGGGTTTCAGCCCCAGCATTTT. Translation: CASSILGQGFQPQHF. The full variable domain, with the rest looked up from reference TRBV19 and TRBJ1-5, is DGGITQSPKYLFRKEGQNVTLSCEQNLNHDAMYWYRQDPGQGLRLIYYSQIVNDFQKGDIAEGYSVSREKKESFPLTVTSAQKNPTAFYLCASSILGQGFQPQHFGDGTRLSIL.

This chain joins TRBV7-6 and TRBJ2-1; TRBD1 aligns across 7 bases. The CDR3 has 14 residues. Trimming at V came to 5 bases and at J to 6 bases, leaving 7 bases not matched to a gene. Germline loops: CDR1 SGHVS, CDR2 FNYEAQ. The CDR3: CASSARQGGNEQFF. The DNA for the CDR3 is TGTGCCAGCAGCGCCCGACAGGGCGGCAATGAGCAGTTCTTC.

The genes are TRBV28 and TRBJ2-7; D possibly corresponds to TRBD1 (8 bases). Germline assignment: CDR1 MDHEN and CDR2 SYDVKM. This CDR3 has 17 residues. V was trimmed by 5 bases and J by 3 bases, leaving 23 bases between them. CDR3 nucleotides: TGTGCCAGCAGTGGAGGACTAGGCGGTACAGGGGGCTACGAGCAGTACGTC. As protein: CASSGGLGGTGGYEQYV.

This sequence joins TRBV28 and TRBJ2-1, with a possible D match to TRBD1 (6 bases). This CDR3 is built from 15 residues. In germline, CDR1 is MDHEN, CDR2 SYDVKM. V was pared by 5 bases and J by 6 bases, with 17 bases between. CDR3 protein: CASSTDLGTSNEQFF. The CDR3 DNA sequence: TGTGCCAGCAGTACAGATCTCGGGACAAGCAATGAGCAGTTCTTC.

This chain joins TRBV7-9 and TRBJ2-7; D is unresolved. CDR1 SEHNR and CDR2 FQNEAQ come from the germline V gene (reference sequence). Trimming took off 6 bases at V and 5 bases at J, with 20 bases between the two ends. The CDR3 sequence is 15 residues long. The CDR3 nucleotides read TGTGCCAGCAGACCGCTTGATGGTCTCTACCACGAGCAGTACTTC. It translates to CASRPLDGLYHEQYF.

The V call is TRBV10-2, the J call TRBJ2-6; no definite D call. This CDR3 comprises 15 residues. V was pared by 6 bases and J by 0 bases, with 9 bases between. Per the germline V gene, CDR1 is WSHSY and CDR2 is SAAADI. CDR3 in DNA: TGCGCCAGCAGATATGACATCTCTGGGGCCAACGTCCTGACTTTC. This gives the protein CASRYDISGANVLTF.

CDR3 in DNA: TGCGCCAGCAGCCGGGCCGGGGAGCTGTTTTTT. As protein: CASSRAGELFF. The chain joins TRBV5-1 to TRBJ2-2; D is ambiguous. The CDR3 has 11 amino acids. Germline CDR1 SGHRS, CDR2 YFSETQ. V lost 4 bases to trimming and J lost 6 bases, with 4 bases between them.

V and J are TRBV6-1 and TRBJ2-6, with unresolved D. Per germline, CDR1 MNHNS and CDR2 SASEGT. The ends were cut back, 10 bases at V and 0 bases at J, with 13 bases in the middle. CDR3 length: 15 residues. This chain's CDR3 is CATLTPYSGANVLTF. The CDR3 DNA is TGTGCCACGCTGACTCCATACTCTGGGGCCAACGTCCTGACTTTC.

This chain links TRBV28 with TRBJ1-2; 7 bases map to TRBD1. The CDR3 has 16 amino acids. Germline CDR1 MDHEN, CDR2 SYDVKM. The V segment lost 4 bases and the J segment 0 bases; nucleotides outside the gene matches: 8. DNA of the CDR3: TGTGCCAGCAGTTATAGACCAGGGGGAGCTAACTATGGCTACACCTTC. Its protein is CASSYRPGGANYGYTF.

The rearrangement joins TRBV5-1 to TRBJ2-1; 7 bases map to TRBD1. This CDR3 contains 17 residues. Germline V gene lookup returns CDR1 SGHRS and CDR2 YFSETQ. Trimming removed 2 bases from V and 0 bases from J; junction bases left unmatched: 8. The chain's CDR3 is CASSLGTVAFSYNEQFF. DNA for the CDR3: TGCGCCAGCAGCTTAGGGACAGTTGCGTTCTCCTACAATGAGCAGTTCTTC.

V and J are TRBV7-3 and TRBJ2-3; 9 bases line up with TRBD1. The CDR3 consists of 17 residues. Trimming cost V 6 bases and J 4 bases; bases outside gene matches: 14. Germline CDR1 and CDR2: SGHTA and FQGTGA. CDR3 sequence: CASSPTRSRQGADTQYF. The CDR3, as DNA: TGTGCCAGCAGTCCTACTCGTTCAAGACAGGGGGCAGATACGCAGTATTTT.

The rearrangement uses TRBV10-1 and TRBJ2-5; 9 positions agree with TRBD2. This CDR3 has 14 residues. Germline CDR1 is WNHNN and CDR2 is SYGVQD (reference sequence). V gave up 8 bases and J gave up 5 bases; unmatched junction bases: 9. The CDR3 nucleotides read TGCGCCAGCCCCGGCGGGAGGGCCAGGGAGACCCAGTACTTC. It translates to CASPGGRARETQYF.

This clone has more than one count but fewer than ten. V gene TRBV11-2 combines with J gene TRBJ1-1, with TRBD1 as a possible D gene (5 bases). Trimming left V 5 bases short and J 5 bases short, with 9 bases between. This CDR3 has 12 residues. CDR1 is SGHAT and CDR2 is FQNNGV in the germline V gene. The CDR3 DNA follows: TGTGCCAGCAGCAGGGGATTGACTGAAGCTTTCTTT. Protein sequence: CASSRGLTEAFF.

CDR3 region: CASSGDNQPQHF. CDR3 bases: TGTGCCAGCAGCGGAGACAATCAGCCCCAGCATTTT. The chain links TRBV2 to TRBJ1-5, with unresolved D. The germline V and J ends were trimmed by 6 bases and 3 bases, with 6 bases remaining between them. There are 12 residues in the CDR3. Germline values: CDR1 SNHLY, CDR2 FYNNEI.

The chain carries TRBV2 and TRBJ1-1; 7 positions agree with TRBD1. Germline lookup yields CDR1 SNHLY and CDR2 FYNNEI. This CDR3 has 15 residues. V shed 6 bases, J shed 0 bases, and the junction held 7 bases outside the gene matches. In DNA form, the CDR3 reads TGTGCCAGCAGCAAACAGGGGCAACTGAACACTGAAGCTTTCTTT. This encodes CASSKQGQLNTEAFF.